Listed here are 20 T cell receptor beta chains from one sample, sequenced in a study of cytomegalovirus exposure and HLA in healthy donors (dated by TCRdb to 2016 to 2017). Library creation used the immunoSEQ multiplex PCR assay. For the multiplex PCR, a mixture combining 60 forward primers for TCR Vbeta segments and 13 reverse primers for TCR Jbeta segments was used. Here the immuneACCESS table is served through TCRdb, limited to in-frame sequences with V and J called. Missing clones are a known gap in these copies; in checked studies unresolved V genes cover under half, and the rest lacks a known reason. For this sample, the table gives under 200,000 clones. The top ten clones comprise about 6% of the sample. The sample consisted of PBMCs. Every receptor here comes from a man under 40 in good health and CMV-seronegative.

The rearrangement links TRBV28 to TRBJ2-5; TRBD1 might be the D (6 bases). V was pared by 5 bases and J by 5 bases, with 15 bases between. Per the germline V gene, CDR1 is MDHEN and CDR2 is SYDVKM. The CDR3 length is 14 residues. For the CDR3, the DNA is TGTGCCAGCAGTCCACAGGGTCGGGCGGAGACCCAGTACTTC. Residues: CASSPQGRAETQYF.

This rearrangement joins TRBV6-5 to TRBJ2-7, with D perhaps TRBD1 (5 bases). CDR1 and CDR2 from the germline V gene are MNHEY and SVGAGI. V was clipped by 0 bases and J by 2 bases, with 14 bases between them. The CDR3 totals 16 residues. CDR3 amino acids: CASSYSITGFAYEQYF. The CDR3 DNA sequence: TGTGCCAGCAGTTACTCGATCACAGGCTTTGCCTACGAGCAGTACTTC.

The CDR3 DNA reads TGCGCCAGCAGCTTGAGTCAGGGGGCAAGAGGGGGCTACACCTTC. It codes for CASSLSQGARGGYTF. The chain couples TRBV5-1 to TRBJ1-2; 8 bases are shared with TRBD1. This CDR3 has 15 amino acids. V gave up 1 base and J gave up 8 bases; unmatched junction bases: 10. From germline, CDR1 is SGHRS and CDR2 YFSETQ.

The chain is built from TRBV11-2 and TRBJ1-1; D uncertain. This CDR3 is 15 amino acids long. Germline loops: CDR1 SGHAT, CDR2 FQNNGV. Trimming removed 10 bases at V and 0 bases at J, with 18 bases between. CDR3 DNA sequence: TGTGCCACCCGAAACCGCGGGAGCATGAACACTGAAGCTTTCTTT. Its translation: CATRNRGSMNTEAFF.

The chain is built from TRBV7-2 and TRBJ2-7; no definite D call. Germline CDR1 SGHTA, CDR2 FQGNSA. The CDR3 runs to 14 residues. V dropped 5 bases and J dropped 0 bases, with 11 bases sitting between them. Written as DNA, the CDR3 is TGTGCCAGCAGCCCTATAATGAGCTCCTACGAGCAGTACTTC. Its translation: CASSPIMSSYEQYF. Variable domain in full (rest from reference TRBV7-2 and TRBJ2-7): GAGVSQSPSNKVTEKGKDVELRCDPISGHTALYWYRQSLGQGLEFLIYFQGNSAPDKSGLPSDRFSAERTGGSVSTLTIQRTQQEDSAVYLCASSPIMSSYEQYFGPGTRLTVT.

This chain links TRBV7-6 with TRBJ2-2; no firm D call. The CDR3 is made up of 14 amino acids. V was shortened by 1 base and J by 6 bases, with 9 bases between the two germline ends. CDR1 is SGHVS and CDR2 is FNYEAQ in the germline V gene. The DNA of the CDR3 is TGTGCCAGCAGCTTAGTGGCCCCCCCCGGGGAGCTGTTTTTT. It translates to CASSLVAPPGELFF. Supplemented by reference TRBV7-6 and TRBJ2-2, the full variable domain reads GAGVSQSPRYKVTKRGQDVALRCDPISGHVSLYWYRQALGQGPEFLTYFNYEAQQDKSGLPNDRFSAERPEGSISTLTIQRTEQRDSAMYRCASSLVAPPGELFFGEGSRLTVL.

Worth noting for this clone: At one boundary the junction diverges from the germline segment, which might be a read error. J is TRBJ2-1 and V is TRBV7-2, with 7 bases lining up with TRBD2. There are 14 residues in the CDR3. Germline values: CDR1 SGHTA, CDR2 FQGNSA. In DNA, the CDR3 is TGTGCCAGCAGCTCCCGGACTAGTTACAATGAGCAGCTCTTC. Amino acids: CASSSRTSYNEQLF.

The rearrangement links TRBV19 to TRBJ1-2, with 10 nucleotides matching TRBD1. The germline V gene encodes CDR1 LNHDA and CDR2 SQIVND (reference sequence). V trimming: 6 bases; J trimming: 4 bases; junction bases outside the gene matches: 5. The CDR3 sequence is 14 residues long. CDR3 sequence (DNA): TGTGCCAGTAGCCTAGGGGACAGGGGCTATGGCTACACCTTC. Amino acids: CASSLGDRGYGYTF.

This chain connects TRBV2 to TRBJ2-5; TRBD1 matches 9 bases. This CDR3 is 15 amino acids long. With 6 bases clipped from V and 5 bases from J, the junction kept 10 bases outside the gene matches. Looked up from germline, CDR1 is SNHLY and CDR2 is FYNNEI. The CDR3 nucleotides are TGTGCCAGCAGGGAGGGGACAGGGCGGGTTGAGACCCAGTACTTC. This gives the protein CASREGTGRVETQYF.

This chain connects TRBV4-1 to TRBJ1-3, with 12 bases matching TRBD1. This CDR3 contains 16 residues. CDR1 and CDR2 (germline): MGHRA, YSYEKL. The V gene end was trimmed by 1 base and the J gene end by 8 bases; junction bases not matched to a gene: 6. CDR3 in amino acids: CASSQGRDRGLDTIYF. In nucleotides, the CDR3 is TGCGCCAGCAGCCAAGGAAGGGACAGGGGGCTAGACACCATATATTTT.

In DNA, the CDR3 is TGTGCTAGTGGCGCCCCAGACATGCGGGGTTTAAGGGGCAATCAGCCCCAGCATTTT. Translation gives CASGAPDMRGLRGNQPQHF. This chain links TRBV12-5 with TRBJ1-5; D gene uncertain. V lost 6 bases and J lost 2, with 26 bases in between. CDR3 size: 19 residues. Germline V lookup: CDR1 LGHNT, CDR2 FRNRAP.

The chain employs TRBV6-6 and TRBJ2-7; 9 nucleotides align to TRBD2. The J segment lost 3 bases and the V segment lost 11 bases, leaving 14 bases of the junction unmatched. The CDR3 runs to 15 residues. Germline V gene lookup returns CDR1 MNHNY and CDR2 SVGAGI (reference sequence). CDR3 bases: TGTGCCGCCCGGGAGGCTAGCGGGGCGTTCTACGAGCAGTACTTC. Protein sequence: CAAREASGAFYEQYF.

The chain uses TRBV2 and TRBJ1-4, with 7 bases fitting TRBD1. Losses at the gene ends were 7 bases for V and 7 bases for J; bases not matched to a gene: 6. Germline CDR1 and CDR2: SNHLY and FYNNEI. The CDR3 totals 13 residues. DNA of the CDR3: TGTGCCAGCACTGGACAGGTTTCTGAAAAACTGTTTTTT. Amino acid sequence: CASTGQVSEKLFF.

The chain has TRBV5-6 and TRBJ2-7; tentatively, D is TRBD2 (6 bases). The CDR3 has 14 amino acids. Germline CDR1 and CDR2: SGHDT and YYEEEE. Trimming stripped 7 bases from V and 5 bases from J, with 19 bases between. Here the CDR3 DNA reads TGTGCCAGCGGCGAGCAGGGTCTAGCGAACGAGCAGTACTTC. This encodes CASGEQGLANEQYF.

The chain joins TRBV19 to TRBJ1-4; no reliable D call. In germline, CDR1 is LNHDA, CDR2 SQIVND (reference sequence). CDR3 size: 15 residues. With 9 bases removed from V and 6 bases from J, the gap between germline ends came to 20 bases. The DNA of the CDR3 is TGTGCCAGCCTAAGGGCCGGGGTGAACGATGAAAAACTGTTTTTT. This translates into CASLRAGVNDEKLFF.

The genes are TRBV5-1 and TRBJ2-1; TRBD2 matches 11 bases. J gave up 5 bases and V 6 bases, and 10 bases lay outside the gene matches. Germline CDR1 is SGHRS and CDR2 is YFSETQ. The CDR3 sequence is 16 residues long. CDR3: CASTPAGTSGDNEQFF. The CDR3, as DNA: TGCGCCAGCACCCCGGCCGGGACTAGCGGTGACAATGAGCAGTTCTTC.

CDR3 DNA sequence: TGTGCCAGCAGTTTATTCCTAGCGGGAGACACGCAGTATTTT. Its translation: CASSLFLAGDTQYF. This sequence joins TRBV27 and TRBJ2-3, with TRBD2 identical over 10 bases. This CDR3 is built from 14 residues. From germline, CDR1 is MNHEY and CDR2 SMNVEV (reference sequence). Unmatched junction bases numbered 4, after V lost 1 base and J lost 9 bases.

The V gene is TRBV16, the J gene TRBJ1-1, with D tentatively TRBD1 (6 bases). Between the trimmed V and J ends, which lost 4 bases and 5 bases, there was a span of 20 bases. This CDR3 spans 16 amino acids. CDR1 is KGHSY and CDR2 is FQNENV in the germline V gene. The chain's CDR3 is CASSPSWGRGTTEAFF. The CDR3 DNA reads TGTGCCAGCAGCCCCAGTTGGGGCAGGGGAACGACTGAAGCTTTCTTT.

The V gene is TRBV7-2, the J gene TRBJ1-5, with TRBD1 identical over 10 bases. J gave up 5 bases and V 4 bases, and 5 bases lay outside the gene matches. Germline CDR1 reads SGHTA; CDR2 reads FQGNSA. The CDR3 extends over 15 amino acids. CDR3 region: CASSSPDRGDQPQHF. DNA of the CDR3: TGTGCCAGCAGCTCCCCGGACAGGGGGGATCAGCCCCAGCATTTT.

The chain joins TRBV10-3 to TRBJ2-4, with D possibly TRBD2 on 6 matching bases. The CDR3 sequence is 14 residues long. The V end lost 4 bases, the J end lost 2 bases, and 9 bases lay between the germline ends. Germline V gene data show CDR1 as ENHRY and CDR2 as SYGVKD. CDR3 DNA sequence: TGTGCCATCAGTGGGGGGGTCTCCAAAAACATTCAGTACTTC. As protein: CAISGGVSKNIQYF.